This T cell receptor (beta chain) is drawn from a study of STAT5B mutations in CD4+ large granular lymphocyte leukemia. About the study: Healthy donors showed HLA-associated enrichment of the CDR3 'QG' motif.

This clone was observed a handful of times. Only in-frame clones appear in the TCRdb table, and some are missing; sequencing was by immunoSEQ multiplex PCR. This table has 30,000 to 40,000 clones, more than 60% appearing once. V dropped 3 bases and J dropped 3 bases, with 8 bases sitting between them. CDR3 length equals 13 residues. Germline CDR1 KGHSH, CDR2 LQKENI. This TCR came from a human donor in good health. This rearrangement joins TRBV18 to TRBJ2-5; D perhaps matches TRBD1 (6 bases). The sequencing sample was made of CD4+ T cells from blood buffy coats. For the CDR3, the DNA is TGTGCCAGCTCACCGGGACACGAAGAGACCCAGTACTTC. This sequence encodes CASSPGHEETQYF.